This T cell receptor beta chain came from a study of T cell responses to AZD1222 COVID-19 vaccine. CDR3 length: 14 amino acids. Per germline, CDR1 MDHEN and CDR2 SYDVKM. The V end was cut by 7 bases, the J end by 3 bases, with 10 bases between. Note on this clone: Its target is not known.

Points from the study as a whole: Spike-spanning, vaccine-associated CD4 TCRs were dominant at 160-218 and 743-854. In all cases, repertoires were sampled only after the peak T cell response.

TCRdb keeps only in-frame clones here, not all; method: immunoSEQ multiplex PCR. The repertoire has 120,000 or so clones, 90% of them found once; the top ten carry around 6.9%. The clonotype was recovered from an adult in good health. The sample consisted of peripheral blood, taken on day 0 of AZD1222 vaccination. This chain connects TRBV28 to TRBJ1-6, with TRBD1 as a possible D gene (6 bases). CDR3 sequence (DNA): TGTGCCAGCATCCAGGACAGCTATAATTCACCCCTCCACTTT. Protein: CASIQDSYNSPLHF.